The 24 T cell receptor beta chains presented below share a single source sample, sequenced in a study of Ad26.COV2.S vaccination and SARS-CoV-2 variants. TCRdb's copy holds only in-frame clones and misses some; the assay was immunoSEQ multiplex PCR. The data show about 480,000 clones, with approximately 90% seen just once and around 13% held by the top ten. Treatment defined: around 19 received Ad26.COV2.S at low or high dose, single or two shots; about 5 received placebo; per-sample allocation not given. Samples analyzed were those drawn on day 63 after the first vaccine or placebo injection. Sample: peripheral blood, taken in a trial of Ad26.COV2.S vaccine versus placebo. The receptors stem from a person aged 18 to 59 who received the Ad26.COV2.S COVID-19 vaccine or a placebo.

The rearrangement joins TRBV18 to TRBJ1-4, with 7 bases lining up with TRBD1. Germline trimming cut 3 bases from V and 2 bases from J; bases unmatched to any gene: 6. The CDR3 is made up of 16 amino acids. Germline CDR1 is KGHSH and CDR2 is LQKENI. CDR3 amino acids: CASSPRTGPTNEKLFF. For the CDR3, the DNA is TGTGCCAGCTCACCCCGGACAGGACCGACTAATGAAAAACTGTTTTTT.

The CDR3 region is CASSLELGKLFF. CDR3 bases: TGTGCCAGCAGCTTAGAGCTGGGAAAACTGTTTTTT. This chain uses TRBV7-9 with TRBJ1-4; the D is unclear. V dropped 1 base and J dropped 10 bases, with 7 bases sitting between them. The CDR3 spans 12 residues. Per the germline V gene, CDR1 is SEHNR and CDR2 is FQNEAQ (reference sequence).

V gene TRBV9 combines with J gene TRBJ1-1; no firm D call. Germline V gene data show CDR1 as SGDLS and CDR2 as YYNGEE. Trimming left V 2 bases short and J 4 bases short, with 12 bases between. CDR3 length equals 14 residues. The CDR3 loop reads CASSVGRWGTEAFF. In DNA form, the CDR3 reads TGTGCCAGCAGCGTTGGTCGGTGGGGCACTGAAGCTTTCTTT.

The chain combines TRBV19 with TRBJ2-2, with 8 positions matching TRBD1. Germline CDR1 reads LNHDA; CDR2 reads SQIVND (reference sequence). Germline trimming cut 7 bases from V and 6 bases from J; bases unmatched to any gene: 7. The CDR3 loop spans 14 amino acids. CDR3 loop: CASTSGGWSGELFF. CDR3 bases: TGTGCCAGTACCTCAGGGGGCTGGTCCGGGGAGCTGTTTTTT.

This clone came up once. The chain couples TRBV7-9 to TRBJ1-2; TRBD1 aligns across 9 bases. The CDR3 totals 14 residues. V lost 1 base to trimming and J lost 6 bases; unmatched junction nucleotides: 3. CDR1 is SEHNR and CDR2 is FQNEAQ in the germline V gene (reference sequence). This CDR3 is CASSLGTGVDGYTF. Written as DNA, the CDR3 is TGTGCCAGCAGCTTAGGGACAGGGGTTGATGGCTACACCTTC.

This chain joins TRBV20-1 and TRBJ1-1; D perhaps matches TRBD1 (5 bases). Germline CDR1 DFQATT, CDR2 SNEGSKA (reference sequence). The CDR3 consists of 15 residues. V was trimmed by 3 bases and J by 1 base, leaving 15 bases between them. The CDR3 DNA reads TGCAGTGCTAGTAGGGGTTCGTGGGGGAACACTGAAGCTTTCTTT. Its translation: CSASRGSWGNTEAFF.

This clone was seen more than once but under ten times. The chain employs TRBV12-3 or TRBV12-4 and TRBJ2-1; D gene uncertain. There are 13 residues in the CDR3. The ends were cut back, 2 bases at V and 3 bases at J, with 5 bases in the middle. The CDR3 sequence: CASSLTNYNEQFF. DNA of the CDR3: TGTGCCAGCAGTTTAACCAACTACAATGAGCAGTTCTTC.

The rearrangement joins TRBV11-3 to TRBJ2-7; 7 bases line up with TRBD1. Germline CDR1 reads SGHNT; CDR2 reads YENEEA. This CDR3 comprises 16 residues. Trimming removed 5 bases from V and 3 bases from J; junction bases left unmatched: 13. CDR3 coding DNA: TGTGCCAGCAGCCCGTACCGGGACAGACCCCGCTACGAGCAGTACTTC. Its protein is CASSPYRDRPRYEQYF.

This clone has a single count. The chain carries TRBV2 and TRBJ2-3; possible D gene TRBD1, 6 bases. Deletions cut 7 bases from V and 1 base from J, with 18 bases between. Germline values: CDR1 SNHLY, CDR2 FYNNEI. CDR3 size: 16 residues. The CDR3 reads CASTADWAGGTDTQYF. The CDR3 DNA follows: TGTGCCAGCACCGCCGACTGGGCAGGGGGCACAGATACGCAGTATTTT.

This clone appeared a single time. The V and J genes are TRBV28 and TRBJ1-2; D not certain. This CDR3 region has 13 residues. The V end was cut by 6 bases, the J end by 5 bases, with 13 bases between. Germline-derived CDR1 and CDR2 are MDHEN and SYDVKM. The CDR3 bases are TGTGCCAGCAGGGTCAGCAGCGTTTATGGCTACACCTTC. Protein product: CASRVSSVYGYTF.

The gene calls are TRBV9 and TRBJ2-3; TRBD2 might be the D (5 bases). Looked up from germline, CDR1 is SGDLS and CDR2 is YYNGEE. The CDR3 covers 17 residues. Trimming stripped 4 bases from V and 1 base from J, with 19 bases between. DNA for the CDR3: TGTGCCAGCAGCACCCGTCTGGGAGTGTCGGGCACAGATACGCAGTATTTT. Translating it yields CASSTRLGVSGTDTQYF.

This chain connects TRBV4-2 to TRBJ2-1; tentatively, D is TRBD2 (6 bases). Trimming took off 2 bases at V and 3 bases at J, with 14 bases between the two ends. Germline CDR1 reads LGHNA; CDR2 reads YNFKEQ. This CDR3 region has 16 residues. The CDR3 sequence is CASSQHLGGDYNEQFF. DNA for the CDR3: TGTGCCAGCAGCCAACACCTGGGGGGAGACTACAATGAGCAGTTCTTC.

V is TRBV28 and J is TRBJ2-3, with 7 bases identical to TRBD2. This CDR3 comprises 17 residues. Looked up from germline, CDR1 is MDHEN and CDR2 is SYDVKM. Trimming removed 3 bases from V and 6 bases from J; junction bases left unmatched: 15. CDR3 loop: CASSFTASGPTLDTQYF. CDR3 DNA: TGTGCCAGCAGTTTTACGGCTAGCGGCCCCACCCTGGATACGCAGTATTTT.

The chain has TRBV7-2 and TRBJ2-7, with 9 bases aligning to TRBD2. Germline V gene sequence: CDR1 SGHTA, CDR2 FQGNSA. The CDR3 loop spans 16 amino acids. V lost 1 base, J lost 2 bases, and 6 bases stayed unmatched. CDR3 nucleotide sequence: TGTGCCAGCAGCTTAGTTGCTAGCGGGGCCACCTACGAGCAGTACTTC. It codes for CASSLVASGATYEQYF.

In its sample, this clone was seen a few times. This chain connects TRBV5-1 to TRBJ1-2; D unresolved. Trimming removed 0 bases from V and 2 bases from J, with 8 bases in between. The length of the CDR3 is 14 residues. Looked up from germline, CDR1 is SGHRS and CDR2 is YFSETQ. CDR3 nucleotides: TGCGCCAGCAGCTTGGCGCCCGGAAACTATGGCTACACCTTC. It specifies CASSLAPGNYGYTF. Based on the CDR3 plus reference TRBV5-1 and TRBJ1-2, the full variable domain is KAGVTQTPRYLIKTRGQQVTLSCSPISGHRSVSWYQQTPGQGLQFLFEYFSETQRNKGNFPGRFSGRQFSNSRSEMNVSTLELGDSALYLCASSLAPGNYGYTFGSGTRLTVV.

This chain joins TRBV19 and TRBJ2-7; 7 bases align to TRBD1. V lost 3 bases, J lost 3 bases, and 2 bases stayed unmatched. This CDR3 region has 13 residues. Germline CDR1 and CDR2: LNHDA and SQIVND (reference sequence). This CDR3 reads CASSMGQIYEQYF. The CDR3 DNA follows: TGTGCCAGTAGTATGGGACAGATCTACGAGCAGTACTTC.

This chain links TRBV6-6 with TRBJ1-3; D ambiguous. Trimming cost V 7 bases and J 2 bases, with 6 bases left between them. Germline assignment: CDR1 MNHNY and CDR2 SVGAGI (reference sequence). This CDR3 comprises 12 residues. This CDR3 is CASTPAGNTIYF. In DNA form, the CDR3 reads TGTGCCAGCACACCGGCTGGAAACACCATATATTTT.

This clone was recorded only once. The chain links TRBV7-3 to TRBJ2-2; D could derive from TRBD1 or TRBD2 (6 bases each). The V end was cut by 5 bases, the J end by 6 bases, with 13 bases between. This CDR3 is built from 14 residues. Germline CDR1 SGHTA, CDR2 FQGTGA. The CDR3 here is CASSLLGGSGELFF. CDR3 DNA sequence: TGTGCCAGCAGCCTCCTGGGGGGCTCCGGGGAGCTGTTTTTT.

The J gene is TRBJ1-2, the V gene TRBV7-9; D is possibly TRBD1 (6 bases). This CDR3 has 14 residues. Germline CDR1 reads SEHNR; CDR2 reads FQNEAQ (reference sequence). Trimming took 1 base from V and 4 from J, leaving 10 bases between them. CDR3 in amino acids: CASSLGTEFYGYTF. The CDR3 nucleotides read TGTGCCAGCAGCTTAGGGACAGAATTCTATGGCTACACCTTC.

The chain carries TRBV2 and TRBJ2-1; unclear D gene. The CDR3 spans 12 residues. Germline V gives CDR1 SNHLY, CDR2 FYNNEI. Deletions cut 6 bases from V and 11 bases from J, with 14 bases between. As DNA, the CDR3 is TGTGCCAGCAGCCCAGACTCATTTAAGCAGTTCTTC. It encodes CASSPDSFKQFF. The full variable domain, in which reference TRBV2 and TRBJ2-1 provide the parts outside the CDR3, is EPEVTQTPSHQVTQMGQEVILRCVPISNHLYFYWYRQILGQKVEFLVSFYNNEISEKSEIFDDQFSVERPDGSNFTLKIRSTKLEDSAMYFCASSPDSFKQFFGPGTRLTVL.

Notes on this clone: Other DNA sequences in the sample encode the same CDR3. This chain joins TRBV5-1 and TRBJ2-7, with D possibly TRBD2 on 5 matching bases. The V and J ends lost 4 bases and 4 bases respectively, with 6 bases between them. CDR1 and CDR2 (germline): SGHRS, YFSETQ. The CDR3 contains 11 residues. CDR3 DNA sequence: TGCGCCAGCAGCCCGGGGTACGAGCAGTACTTC. The encoded protein is CASSPGYEQYF.

This chain uses TRBV15 with TRBJ2-2, with D perhaps being TRBD1 or TRBD2 (5 bases each). V lost 6 bases to trimming and J lost 2 bases, with 13 bases between them. Germline CDR1 and CDR2: LNHNV and YYDKDF (reference sequence). The CDR3 has 15 residues. CDR3 sequence reads: CATRNHRDNTGELFF. CDR3 DNA: TGTGCCACCAGAAACCACCGGGACAACACCGGGGAGCTGTTTTTT.

V is TRBV5-1 and J is TRBJ1-1; no firm D call. V dropped 4 bases and J dropped 0 bases, with 19 bases sitting between them. The CDR3 covers 17 residues. CDR1 and CDR2 (germline): SGHRS, YFSETQ. In DNA form, the CDR3 reads TGCGCCAGCAGCCCGGGAAGTAGGCAGATCATGAACACTGAAGCTTTCTTT. This translates into CASSPGSRQIMNTEAFF.

The V call is TRBV10-3, the J call TRBJ1-5, with 11 bases identical to TRBD1. CDR3 length equals 15 residues. Germline V gene data show CDR1 as ENHRY and CDR2 as SYGVKD. The junction had 6 bases not matched to a gene; V was cut back by 5 bases and J by 6 bases. CDR3 sequence (DNA): TGTGCCATCAGTATAGGACAGGGGGCCTCTCAGCCCCAGCATTTT. It encodes CAISIGQGASQPQHF.